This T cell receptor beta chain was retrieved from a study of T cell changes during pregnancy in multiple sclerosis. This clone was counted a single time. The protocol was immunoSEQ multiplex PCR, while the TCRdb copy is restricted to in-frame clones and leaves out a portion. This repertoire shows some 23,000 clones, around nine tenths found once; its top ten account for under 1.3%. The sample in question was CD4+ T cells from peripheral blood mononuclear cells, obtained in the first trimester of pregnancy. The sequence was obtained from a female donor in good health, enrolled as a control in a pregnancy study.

CDR3 sequence: CASTPGQGGGDTQYF. In DNA form, the CDR3 reads TGTGCCAGTACCCCGGGGCAAGGGGGGGGAGATACGCAGTATTTT. The chain is built from TRBV19 and TRBJ2-3; tentatively, D is TRBD2 (7 bases). Trimming cost V 7 bases and J 5 bases, with 19 bases left between them. The CDR3 totals 15 residues. CDR1 LNHDA and CDR2 SQIVND come from the germline V gene (reference sequence).